A selection of T cell receptor beta chains follows, all from one sample in a study of blood T cell repertoires in COVID-19. Using immunoSEQ multiplex PCR, the repertoire was profiled, and TCRdb retains in-frame clones only, with some absent. The data contain hundreds of thousands of clones, approximately 85% of them singletons. Sequencing was performed on peripheral blood. The origin of the receptors is a human donor in a cohort sampled during active COVID-19. Both conserved end residues are part of each CDR3. Fields, in order: CDR3 length, D gene, V gene, clone size, J gene, CDR3 protein, CDR3 DNA. D genes are given only for firm matches. Expanded clones are given a class, and other clones once, few, many or no size at all.

len: 13; d_gene: -; v_gene: TRBV9; abundance: -; j_gene: TRBJ1-1; CDR3aa: CASSVEQGTEAFF; CDR3nt: TGTGCCAGCAGCGTAGAACAGGGCACTGAAGCTTTCTTT
len: 13; d_gene: TRBD1; v_gene: TRBV15; abundance: -; j_gene: TRBJ1-2; CDR3aa: CATGDRGNYGYTF; CDR3nt: TGTGCCACCGGGGACAGGGGGAACTATGGCTACACCTTC
len: 15; d_gene: TRBD1; v_gene: TRBV19; abundance: -; j_gene: TRBJ1-2; CDR3aa: CASNKNPGQLYGYTF; CDR3nt: TGTGCCAGTAATAAAAATCCGGGACAGCTCTATGGCTACACCTTC
len: 15; d_gene: -; v_gene: TRBV27; abundance: -; j_gene: TRBJ1-1; CDR3aa: CASSLLGRGNTEAFF; CDR3nt: TGTGCCAGCAGTTTATTGGGCAGGGGGAACACTGAAGCTTTCTTT
len: 18; d_gene: -; v_gene: TRBV21-1; abundance: -; j_gene: TRBJ2-1; CDR3aa: CASSKGDRGLNSYNEQFF; CDR3nt: TGTGCCAGCAGCAAGGGGGACAGGGGGCTAAATTCCTACAATGAGCAGTTCTTC
len: 15; d_gene: TRBD1; v_gene: TRBV6-1; abundance: -; j_gene: TRBJ1-2; CDR3aa: CASSDRTGSLYGYTF; CDR3nt: TGTGCCAGCAGTGACCGGACAGGGAGTCTCTATGGCTACACCTTC
len: 15; d_gene: TRBD2; v_gene: TRBV30; abundance: -; j_gene: TRBJ2-3; CDR3aa: CAWSVGGASTDTQYF; CDR3nt: TGTGCCTGGAGTGTGGGAGGGGCTAGCACAGATACGCAGTATTTT
len: 14; d_gene: -; v_gene: TRBV3-1/TRBV3-2; abundance: -; j_gene: TRBJ1-2; CDR3aa: CASSQEMRGRGYTF; CDR3nt: TGTGCCAGCAGCCAAGAGATGCGGGGACGGGGCTACACCTTC
len: 13; d_gene: -; v_gene: TRBV5-1; abundance: -; j_gene: TRBJ2-7; CDR3aa: CASSQLQGYEQYF; CDR3nt: TGCGCCAGCAGCCAACTACAGGGCTACGAGCAGTACTTC
len: 17; d_gene: TRBD2; v_gene: TRBV7-3; abundance: many; j_gene: TRBJ2-1; CDR3aa: CASSKTSGGAIQSEQFF; CDR3nt: TGTGCCAGCAGCAAAACTAGCGGGGGGGCCATTCAGAGTGAGCAGTTCTTC
len: 14; d_gene: -; v_gene: TRBV7-2; abundance: -; j_gene: TRBJ1-1; CDR3aa: CASSFKGLNTEAFF; CDR3nt: TGTGCCAGCAGCTTTAAAGGACTCAACACTGAAGCTTTCTTT
len: 15; d_gene: TRBD1; v_gene: TRBV5-6; abundance: few; j_gene: TRBJ1-2; CDR3aa: CASSLAQGAYYGYTF; CDR3nt: TGTGCCAGCAGCTTGGCCCAGGGGGCATACTATGGCTACACCTTC
len: 16; d_gene: TRBD1; v_gene: TRBV29-1; abundance: -; j_gene: TRBJ2-6; CDR3aa: CSVVGTGGSGANVLTF; CDR3nt: TGCAGCGTTGTTGGGACAGGGGGATCTGGGGCCAACGTCCTGACTTTC
len: 14; d_gene: TRBD1; v_gene: TRBV7-8; abundance: -; j_gene: TRBJ2-7; CDR3aa: CASSPDRAWDEQYF; CDR3nt: TGTGCCAGCAGCCCAGACAGGGCCTGGGACGAGCAGTACTTC
len: 14; d_gene: -; v_gene: TRBV5-1; abundance: -; j_gene: TRBJ1-3; CDR3aa: CASSLGVRGNTIYF; CDR3nt: TGCGCCAGCAGCTTGGGGGTGAGGGGAAACACCATATATTTT
len: 14; d_gene: -; v_gene: TRBV29-1; abundance: -; j_gene: TRBJ2-2; CDR3aa: CSASHVTARRELFF; CDR3nt: TGCAGCGCCTCCCACGTAACAGCCCGAAGGGAGCTGTTTTTT
len: 14; d_gene: -; v_gene: TRBV6-5; abundance: -; j_gene: TRBJ2-7; CDR3aa: CASSYPGVTYEQYF; CDR3nt: TGTGCCAGCAGTTACCCAGGGGTCACCTACGAGCAGTACTTC
len: 13; d_gene: -; v_gene: TRBV7-3; abundance: -; j_gene: TRBJ2-5; CDR3aa: CASSSHYSETQYF; CDR3nt: TGTGCCAGCAGCAGCCACTATTCAGAGACCCAGTACTTC
len: 13; d_gene: -; v_gene: TRBV13; abundance: once; j_gene: TRBJ2-1; CDR3aa: CASSREQGHEQFF; CDR3nt: TGTGCCAGCAGCCGAGAGCAGGGCCATGAGCAGTTCTTC
len: 15; d_gene: -; v_gene: TRBV7-9; abundance: -; j_gene: TRBJ2-3; CDR3aa: CASSLMRPSGDTQYF; CDR3nt: TGTGCCAGCAGCTTAATGCGACCCTCCGGGGATACGCAGTATTTT
len: 13; d_gene: -; v_gene: TRBV7-9; abundance: -; j_gene: TRBJ1-1; CDR3aa: CASSSRAGAEAFF; CDR3nt: TGTGCCAGCAGCTCCAGGGCTGGCGCTGAAGCTTTCTTT
len: 14; d_gene: -; v_gene: TRBV9; abundance: -; j_gene: TRBJ2-2; CDR3aa: CASTWGQNTGELFF; CDR3nt: TGTGCCAGCACCTGGGGACAGAACACCGGGGAGCTGTTTTTT
len: 15; d_gene: TRBD1; v_gene: TRBV7-8; abundance: -; j_gene: TRBJ1-5; CDR3aa: CASSLLGQANQPQHF; CDR3nt: TGTGCCAGCAGCCTCTTAGGACAGGCGAATCAGCCCCAGCATTTT
len: 15; d_gene: TRBD1; v_gene: TRBV9; abundance: -; j_gene: TRBJ2-3; CDR3aa: CASSMTGGLTDTQYF; CDR3nt: TGTGCCAGCAGCATGACAGGGGGGTTAACAGATACGCAGTATTTT
len: 12; d_gene: -; v_gene: TRBV27; abundance: few; j_gene: TRBJ2-1; CDR3aa: CASSFWRGEQFF; CDR3nt: TGTGCCAGCAGTTTTTGGAGGGGTGAGCAGTTCTTC
len: 15; d_gene: -; v_gene: TRBV19; abundance: -; j_gene: TRBJ2-7; CDR3aa: CASSMFGGPDYEQYF; CDR3nt: TGTGCCAGTAGTATGTTCGGGGGTCCAGATTACGAGCAGTACTTC
len: 12; d_gene: -; v_gene: TRBV12-3/TRBV12-4; abundance: -; j_gene: TRBJ2-1; CDR3aa: CASSSLSDEQFF; CDR3nt: TGTGCCAGCAGTTCTTTGAGCGATGAGCAGTTCTTC
len: 17; d_gene: TRBD1; v_gene: TRBV18; abundance: -; j_gene: TRBJ1-6; CDR3aa: CASSASIPGQGRSPLHF; CDR3nt: TGTGCCAGCTCAGCCTCTATCCCGGGACAGGGAAGGTCACCCCTCCACTTT